This T cell receptor (beta chain) was documented in a study of T cell responses to AZD1222 COVID-19 vaccine. The protocol was immunoSEQ multiplex PCR, while the TCRdb copy is restricted to in-frame clones and leaves out a portion. The sample consists of about 150,000 clones, 92% of them appearing once. Germline values: CDR1 MNHEY, CDR2 SVGEGT. Trimming stripped 2 bases from V and 5 bases from J, with 3 bases between. The CDR3 is 11 amino acids. This material consisted of peripheral blood, taken 28 days after the second AZD1222 dose. This TCR was sampled from an adult who received the AZD1222 COVID-19 vaccine. This rearrangement joins TRBV6-2 or TRBV6-3 to TRBJ2-5, with D hard to call. The DNA of the CDR3 is TGTGCCAGCAGTTACCTGGAGACCCAGTACTTC. Protein: CASSYLETQYF.